One and the same sample provided the 29 T cell receptor beta chains below, sequenced in a study of sequential checkpoint blockade in melanoma. Treatment noted: randomized to nivolumab then ipilimumab (arm A) or the reverse (arm B). Generated by immunoSEQ multiplex PCR, the TCRdb table keeps only in-frame clones and is missing some. The table has approximately 5,000 clones, around nine tenths seen once. Material: CD8+ T cells sorted from blood (inferred from file names), obtained from a patient given nivolumab and ipilimumab in sequence. The receptor set was obtained from a human donor with melanoma.

The chain employs TRBV29-1 and TRBJ2-1; possible D gene TRBD1, 5 bases. The germline gives CDR1 SQVTM, CDR2 ANQGSEA. V shed 7 bases and J shed 8 bases, with 18 bases lying between them. The length of the CDR3 is 13 residues. The DNA of the CDR3 is TGCAGCGCTCAAACCTCTACAGGCGATGAGCAGTTCTTC. This sequence encodes CSAQTSTGDEQFF.

This rearrangement joins TRBV27 to TRBJ1-4; 7 bases are a match to TRBD1. V was clipped by 1 base and J by 8 bases; unmatched bases: 4. Germline V lookup: CDR1 MNHEY, CDR2 SMNVEV (reference sequence). The CDR3 contains 14 residues. The CDR3 region has the DNA TGTGCCAGCAGTTTATTGGGGACAGAAGAAAAACTGTTTTTT. Translation: CASSLLGTEEKLFF.

CDR3 residues: CASSIRGLNTEAFF. CDR3 bases: TGTGCCAGTAGTATACGGGGGTTGAACACTGAAGCTTTCTTT. The rearrangement joins TRBV19 to TRBJ1-1, with a possible D match to TRBD1 (5 bases). Germline CDR1 reads LNHDA; CDR2 reads SQIVND (reference sequence). This CDR3 is 14 amino acids long. V dropped 2 bases and J dropped 0 bases, with 7 bases sitting between them.

This chain connects TRBV28 to TRBJ1-1; the D gene is possibly TRBD1 (6 bases). V shed 8 bases and J shed 0 bases, with 16 bases lying between them. The CDR3 runs to 15 residues. Germline assignment: CDR1 MDHEN and CDR2 SYDVKM. DNA of the CDR3: TGTGCCAGCCCTCCTCTTCAGGGGATGAACACTGAAGCTTTCTTT. Translating it yields CASPPLQGMNTEAFF.

The chain is built from TRBV4-1 and TRBJ2-3, with 9 bases lining up with TRBD1. CDR1 is MGHRA, CDR2 YSYEKL, per germline. The CDR3 spans 14 residues. Unmatched junction bases numbered 1, after V lost 4 bases and J lost 2 bases. The CDR3 loop is CASSRDRDTDTQYF. The CDR3 nucleotides read TGCGCCAGCAGCCGGGACAGGGACACAGATACGCAGTATTTT.

This chain connects TRBV4-1 to TRBJ2-5; D is unclear. V dropped 4 bases and J dropped 4 bases, with 10 bases sitting between them. Germline V lookup: CDR1 MGHRA, CDR2 YSYEKL. The CDR3 sequence is 13 residues long. CDR3 in DNA: TGCGCCAGCAGCCCTCGGGTGGGAGAGACCCAGTACTTC. It codes for CASSPRVGETQYF.

This chain uses TRBV11-3 with TRBJ2-3, with 10 nucleotides matching TRBD1. The CDR3 has 14 residues. CDR1 SGHNT and CDR2 YENEEA come from the germline V gene. V trimming: 3 bases; J trimming: 15 bases; junction bases outside the gene matches: 12. The CDR3 region has the DNA TGTGCCAGCAGCTTTGTCCTATCCGGGACAGGGGAATATTTT. Translated, it gives CASSFVLSGTGEYF. Drawing the rest from reference TRBV11-3 and TRBJ2-3, the complete variable domain is EAGVVQSPRYKIIEKKQPVAFWCNPISGHNTLYWYLQNLGQGPELLIRYENEEAVDDSQLPKDRFSAERLKGVDSTLKIQPAELGDSAVYLCASSFVLSGTGEYFGPGTRLTVL.

This rearrangement joins TRBV5-6 to TRBJ2-7; D is possibly TRBD1 (6 bases). The CDR3 is made up of 16 amino acids. Per germline, CDR1 SGHDT and CDR2 YYEEEE. V lost 2 bases and J lost 3, with 18 bases in between. CDR3 protein: CASSFLRTVNDYEQYF. The CDR3, as DNA: TGTGCCAGCAGCTTTTTGCGGACAGTCAATGACTACGAGCAGTACTTC.

Comments on this clone: Other nucleotide sequences from this sample produce the same CDR3. This rearrangement joins TRBV11-3 to TRBJ2-2; D may be TRBD2 (6 bases). Germline values: CDR1 SGHNT, CDR2 YENEEA. Trimming removed 3 bases from V and 6 bases from J, with 8 bases in between. The CDR3 is 13 amino acids. The CDR3 bases are TGTGCCAGCAGCTTGGGGGGAGCCGGGGAGCTGTTTTTT. It encodes CASSLGGAGELFF.

The J gene is TRBJ2-1, the V gene TRBV7-3, with 8 bases lining up with TRBD2. The CDR3 has 15 residues. The V gene end was trimmed by 0 bases and the J gene end by 3 bases; junction bases not matched to a gene: 1. Germline loops: CDR1 SGHTA, CDR2 FQGTGA. CDR3 nucleotide sequence: TGTGCCAGCAGCTTAACGACTAGCGTCTACAATGAGCAGTTCTTC. It specifies CASSLTTSVYNEQFF.

This chain joins TRBV29-1 and TRBJ2-1; D might be TRBD2 (6 bases). The CDR3 length is 11 residues. Germline CDR1 and CDR2: SQVTM and ANQGSEA. The V end lost 4 bases, the J end lost 7 bases, and 8 bases lay between the germline ends. The CDR3 nucleotides are TGCAGCGTTGGGGGAGGTAATGAGCAGTTCTTC. It yields the protein CSVGGGNEQFF.

This clone was counted once. The chain combines TRBV7-9 with TRBJ2-5; TRBD1 agrees at 7 bases. The ends lost 7 bases at V and 5 bases at J; junction bases unmatched: 13. The CDR3 totals 15 residues. Germline V gene data show CDR1 as SEHNR and CDR2 as FQNEAQ (reference sequence). In DNA, the CDR3 is TGTGCCAGCAATTCGGTGCGGACAGGCAGTGAGACCCAGTACTTC. The encoded protein is CASNSVRTGSETQYF.

The chain recombines TRBV18 with TRBJ2-2; 7 bases align to TRBD1. Germline values: CDR1 KGHSH, CDR2 LQKENI. V trimming: 3 bases; J trimming: 6 bases; junction bases outside the gene matches: 4. This CDR3 region has 14 residues. The CDR3 loop reads CASSPVGTAGELFF. Here the CDR3 DNA reads TGTGCCAGCTCACCGGTAGGGACAGCCGGGGAGCTGTTTTTT. Full variable domain (rest looked up from reference TRBV18 and TRBJ2-2): NAGVMQNPRHLVRRRGQEARLRCSPMKGHSHVYWYRQLPEEGLKFMVYLQKENIIDESGMPKERFSAEFPKEGPSILRIQQVVRGDSAAYFCASSPVGTAGELFFGEGSRLTVL.

The rearrangement joins TRBV9 to TRBJ2-3; the D gene is possibly TRBD1 (6 bases). CDR1 and CDR2 (germline): SGDLS, YYNGEE. The CDR3 is made up of 13 amino acids. V dropped 3 bases and J dropped 6 bases, with 11 bases sitting between them. CDR3 in amino acids: CASSANDRDTQYF. In DNA form, the CDR3 reads TGTGCCAGCAGCGCAAATGACAGGGATACGCAGTATTTT.

This clone was recorded once. The gene calls are TRBV19 and TRBJ2-7, with TRBD2 matching 7 bases. Germline lookup yields CDR1 LNHDA and CDR2 SQIVND (reference sequence). CDR3 size: 14 residues. Trimming at V came to 3 bases and at J to 7 bases, leaving 9 bases not matched to a gene. The chain's CDR3 is CASSIFGGTTEQYF. The CDR3 region has the DNA TGTGCCAGTAGTATTTTTGGCGGGACTACGGAGCAGTACTTC.

The chain recombines TRBV7-9 with TRBJ2-7, with a weak D call TRBD2 (5 bases). Per germline, CDR1 SEHNR and CDR2 FQNEAQ (reference sequence). With 1 base removed from V and 3 bases from J, the gap between germline ends came to 13 bases. The CDR3 consists of 15 residues. The CDR3 bases are TGTGCCAGCAGCTTAGTAACGGGTGAGGGCTACGAGCAGTACTTC. Residues: CASSLVTGEGYEQYF. The full variable domain, its missing parts supplied by reference TRBV7-9 and TRBJ2-7, is DTGVSQNPRHKITKRGQNVTFRCDPISEHNRLYWYRQTLGQGPEFLTYFQNEAQLEKSRLLSDRFSAERPKGSFSTLEIQRTEQGDSAMYLCASSLVTGEGYEQYFGPGTRLTVT.

The chain uses TRBV5-4 and TRBJ2-1, with D hard to call. Between the trimmed V and J ends, which lost 0 bases and 4 bases, there was a span of 11 bases. Germline assignment: CDR1 SGHNT and CDR2 YYREEE (reference sequence). CDR3 length equals 15 residues. The CDR3 protein is CASSLERVQYNEQFF. The DNA of the CDR3 is TGTGCCAGCAGCTTGGAACGGGTTCAGTACAATGAGCAGTTCTTC.

The V and J genes are TRBV27 and TRBJ2-7, with 10 bases aligning to TRBD2. V was pared by 5 bases and J by 5 bases, with 3 bases of the junction left unmatched. The CDR3 is 13 amino acids. CDR1 is MNHEY, CDR2 SMNVEV, per germline (reference sequence). CDR3 amino acids: CASSMGLANEQYF. The CDR3 bases are TGTGCCAGCAGTATGGGACTAGCGAACGAGCAGTACTTC.

V and J are TRBV7-9 and TRBJ2-7, with 7 bases fitting TRBD1. With 4 bases clipped from V and 3 bases from J, the junction kept 6 bases outside the gene matches. The CDR3 contains 14 residues. The germline V gene encodes CDR1 SEHNR and CDR2 FQNEAQ (reference sequence). CDR3: CASSSVGGDYEQYF. The CDR3 DNA sequence: TGTGCCAGCAGCTCGGTAGGGGGCGACTACGAGCAGTACTTC.

This clone was seen a few times. V usage is TRBV6-1 and J usage is TRBJ2-7, with 7 bases matching TRBD1. In germline, CDR1 is MNHNS, CDR2 SASEGT. The CDR3 consists of 15 residues. V was pared by 2 bases and J by 0 bases, with 4 bases of the junction left unmatched. The CDR3 bases are TGTGCCAGCAGTGAACTTGGGACAGCCTCCTACGAGCAGTACTTC. This codes for CASSELGTASYEQYF.

The chain joins TRBV19 to TRBJ2-1; no reliable D call. This CDR3 spans 13 amino acids. V lost 3 bases and J lost 5, with 8 bases in between. Germline V gene data show CDR1 as LNHDA and CDR2 as SQIVND (reference sequence). CDR3: CASSIGGNNEQFF. As DNA, the CDR3 is TGTGCCAGTAGTATTGGTGGCAACAATGAGCAGTTCTTC.

The V call is TRBV27, the J call TRBJ2-5; TRBD2 agrees at 11 bases. Germline trimming cut 3 bases from V and 5 bases from J; bases unmatched to any gene: 8. Germline assignment: CDR1 MNHEY and CDR2 SMNVEV (reference sequence). The CDR3 runs to 16 residues. The CDR3 DNA sequence: TGTGCCAGCAGTTTTACTAGCGGGAGAGTCGGGGAGACCCAGTACTTC. It yields the protein CASSFTSGRVGETQYF.

This clone occurred once. The chain combines TRBV7-3 with TRBJ2-7; 8 positions agree with TRBD2. CDR1 is SGHTA, CDR2 FQGTGA, per germline. V lost 5 bases, J lost 2 bases, and 2 bases stayed unmatched. CDR3 length equals 13 residues. The CDR3 DNA reads TGTGCCAGCAGCCTGGGACTAGCCTACGAGCAGTACTTC. The encoded protein is CASSLGLAYEQYF.

The gene calls are TRBV7-6 and TRBJ1-5; 9 bases align to TRBD1. V lost 5 bases and J lost 2; bases outside the gene matches: 4. The CDR3 spans 15 residues. Germline V lookup: CDR1 SGHVS, CDR2 FNYEAQ. This chain's CDR3 is CASSPGQGRNQPQHF. The CDR3 DNA reads as TGTGCCAGCAGCCCGGGACAGGGTCGCAATCAGCCCCAGCATTTT.

The chain has TRBV28 and TRBJ2-5, with 9 bases fitting TRBD1. The length of the CDR3 is 15 residues. Germline CDR1 MDHEN, CDR2 SYDVKM. Germline trimming cut 4 bases from V and 4 bases from J; bases unmatched to any gene: 7. DNA of the CDR3: TGTGCCAGCAGTTCCACCGGGACAGGGAGAGAGACCCAGTACTTC. Encoded protein: CASSSTGTGRETQYF.

This clone was observed a few times. The chain is built from TRBV29-1 and TRBJ2-7, with D possibly TRBD1 on 6 matching bases. Trimming took 0 bases from V and 0 from J, leaving 12 bases between them. The CDR3 extends over 15 amino acids. Germline CDR1 is SQVTM and CDR2 is ANQGSEA. The CDR3 region is CSVEDRRDNSYEQYF. The CDR3 bases are TGCAGCGTTGAAGATAGAAGGGACAACTCCTACGAGCAGTACTTC.

The chain joins TRBV7-6 to TRBJ2-7; a weak D match, TRBD2 (5 bases). CDR3 length equals 13 residues. Deletions cut 2 bases from V and 6 bases from J, with 11 bases between. In germline, CDR1 is SGHVS, CDR2 FNYEAQ. The CDR3 here is CASSLPGRGEQYF. DNA of the CDR3: TGTGCCAGCAGCTTACCGGGCCGGGGCGAGCAGTACTTC.

The V and J genes are TRBV2 and TRBJ2-7; 10 bases are a match to TRBD2. Germline V gene data show CDR1 as SNHLY and CDR2 as FYNNEI. After removal of 3 bases from V and 6 bases from J, the junction contained 8 bases not matched to a gene. There are 15 residues in the CDR3. The CDR3 is CASSDMGLATGEQYF. In DNA form, the CDR3 reads TGTGCCAGCAGTGATATGGGACTAGCGACGGGCGAGCAGTACTTC.

The J gene is TRBJ2-1, the V gene TRBV15, with D tentatively TRBD2 (5 bases). Between the trimmed V and J ends, which lost 1 base and 8 bases, there was a span of 12 bases. In germline, CDR1 is LNHNV, CDR2 YYDKDF (reference sequence). The CDR3 loop spans 14 amino acids. The CDR3 DNA sequence: TGTGCCACCAGCAGAGTTACTAGTTTGGATGAGCAGTTCTTC. Its protein is CATSRVTSLDEQFF.